The 24 T cell receptor beta chains below all came from one sample that was sequenced in a study of beta chain features in type 1 diabetes (dated by TCRdb to the late 2010s). Library preparation employed the immunoSEQ multiplex PCR assay. All of the isolated RNA was reverse transcribed with the High Capacity cDNA Reverse Transcription Kit, so expressed TCRB transcripts were sequenced. TCRdb took over this immuneACCESS table, retaining in-frame rearrangements with V and J assigned. Such tables are incomplete; in checked studies, under half of the missing clones stem from an unresolved V gene, and the remainder is unexplained. This sample lists 900,000 or so clones; roughly a sixth were detected once. The ten top clones hold 0.023% of the sample. Material: naive CD4+ T cells from blood. Interpreted using the paper, the cell subset or site label stands for: true naive CD4+ T cells. These receptors came from a woman younger than 30 in good health.

DNA of the CDR3: TGTGCCATCAGTAAACAGGGGGACACTGAAGCTTTCTTT. This gives the protein CAISKQGDTEAFF. The chain links TRBV10-3 to TRBJ1-1; 8 bases match TRBD1. In germline, CDR1 is ENHRY, CDR2 SYGVKD. This CDR3 contains 13 residues. J was trimmed by 3 bases and V by 5 bases; bases with no gene match: 2.

The J gene is TRBJ2-2, the V gene TRBV6-6; no firm D call. CDR1 and CDR2 from the germline V gene are MNHNY and SVGAGI (reference sequence). V was shortened by 9 bases and J by 5 bases, with 7 bases between the two germline ends. This CDR3 contains 11 residues. The CDR3: CASRVTGELFF. CDR3 DNA: TGTGCCAGTAGGGTGACCGGGGAGCTGTTTTTT.

V and J are TRBV20-1 and TRBJ1-5, with unresolved D. With 6 bases removed from V and 12 bases from J, the gap between germline ends came to 15 bases. This CDR3 spans 11 amino acids. CDR1 and CDR2 from the germline V gene are DFQATT and SNEGSKA (reference sequence). The DNA for the CDR3 is TGCAGTGCCCGGACTCCGAGGGTCCAGCATTTT. Translation gives CSARTPRVQHF.

This clone was recorded a few times. The CDR3 spells CASTMGEGEKLFF. In DNA form, the CDR3 reads TGTGCCAGCACCATGGGGGAGGGTGAAAAACTGTTTTTT. The rearrangement joins TRBV25-1 to TRBJ1-4, with D tentatively TRBD1 (5 bases). The V end was cut by 7 bases, the J end by 7 bases, with 13 bases between. The length of the CDR3 is 13 residues. Germline V CDR1 and CDR2: MGHDK, SYGVNS. The complete variable domain, with remaining parts taken from reference TRBV25-1 and TRBJ1-4, reads EADIYQTPRYLVIGTGKKITLECSQTMGHDKMYWYQQDPGMELHLIHYSYGVNSTEKGDLSSESTVSRIRTEHFPLTLESARPSHTSQYLCASTMGEGEKLFFGSGTQLSVL.

The chain uses TRBV6-1 and TRBJ1-2; possible D gene TRBD1, 5 bases. Germline loops: CDR1 MNHNS, CDR2 SASEGT. The CDR3 covers 14 residues. V was cut by 10 bases and J by 5 bases, with 20 bases left in between. CDR3: CAISETEILYGYTF. CDR3 in DNA: TGTGCCATCAGCGAGACAGAAATCCTATATGGCTACACCTTC.

This clone was detected a few times. The chain has TRBV11-2 and TRBJ2-5; no definite D call. Germline CDR1 reads SGHAT; CDR2 reads FQNNGV. Trimming removed 4 bases from V and 6 bases from J, with 15 bases in between. The CDR3 totals 14 residues. The CDR3 protein is CASSSGPGGQTQYF. The CDR3 DNA is TGTGCCAGCAGCTCGGGCCCCGGCGGACAGACCCAGTACTTC. Using reference TRBV11-2 and TRBJ2-5 for the parts outside the CDR3, the full variable domain is EAGVAQSPRYKIIEKRQSVAFWCNPISGHATLYWYQQILGQGPKLLIQFQNNGVVDDSQLPKDRFSAERLKGVDSTLKIQPAKLEDSAVYLCASSSGPGGQTQYFGPGTRLLVL.

The chain is built from TRBV2 and TRBJ1-2; a weak D match, TRBD1 (5 bases). The CDR3 totals 14 residues. Germline V lookup: CDR1 SNHLY, CDR2 FYNNEI. V was cut by 2 bases and J by 4 bases, with 11 bases left in between. CDR3 in DNA: TGTGCCAGCAGTGAAAGGGGTGGCGGCTATGGCTACACCTTC. Translated, it gives CASSERGGGYGYTF. Combining the CDR3 with reference TRBV2 and TRBJ1-2 gives the whole variable domain EPEVTQTPSHQVTQMGQEVILRCVPISNHLYFYWYRQILGQKVEFLVSFYNNEISEKSEIFDDQFSVERPDGSNFTLKIRSTKLEDSAMYFCASSERGGGYGYTFGSGTRLTVV.

This clone appeared a few times. The chain has TRBV11-2 and TRBJ2-1; 8 bases line up with TRBD2. Germline V gives CDR1 SGHAT, CDR2 FQNNGV. Trimming took 1 base from V and 12 from J; bases not matched to a gene: 5. This CDR3 has 13 residues. CDR3 in amino acids: CASSLAVAGRQFF. In DNA form, the CDR3 reads TGTGCCAGCAGCTTAGCGGTAGCGGGAAGGCAGTTCTTC.

This chain joins TRBV5-1 and TRBJ2-3, with D unclear. The V gene lost 0 bases and the J gene lost 8 bases, with 16 bases spanning the gap. This CDR3 region has 15 residues. CDR1 is SGHRS and CDR2 is YFSETQ in the germline V gene. Written as DNA, the CDR3 is TGCGCCAGCAGCTTGGGAGGCAGATTCTACGGTACGCAGTATTTT. Amino acid sequence: CASSLGGRFYGTQYF.

This clone was detected a few times. The CDR3 sequence: CASSPNTNVLTF. CDR3 sequence (DNA): TGTGCCAGCTCACCCAATACCAACGTCCTGACTTTC. V and J are TRBV18 and TRBJ2-6; D is uncertain. The CDR3 totals 12 residues. The V gene lost 3 bases and the J gene lost 8 bases, with 5 bases spanning the gap. Germline assignment: CDR1 KGHSH and CDR2 LQKENI.

This clone was picked up a small number of times. The V call is TRBV7-2, the J call TRBJ1-1; D gene unclear. Per the germline V gene, CDR1 is SGHTA and CDR2 is FQGNSA. The CDR3 extends over 13 amino acids. V dropped 7 bases and J dropped 0 bases, with 9 bases sitting between them. The CDR3 here is CASTSALNTEAFF. The CDR3 DNA sequence: TGTGCCAGCACCTCAGCCCTGAACACTGAAGCTTTCTTT.

This chain joins TRBV7-6 and TRBJ2-5, with D tentatively TRBD1 or TRBD2 (6 bases each). CDR3 length: 16 amino acids. Germline V gene lookup returns CDR1 SGHVS and CDR2 FNYEAQ. The ends were cut back, 2 bases at V and 5 bases at J, with 18 bases in the middle. The CDR3 DNA reads as TGTGCCAGCAGCTTATCAGGATACGGAGGGGGGGAGACCCAGTACTTC. The encoded protein is CASSLSGYGGGETQYF.

This clone was counted between two and nine times. This chain connects TRBV6-4 to TRBJ2-5; 8 positions match TRBD2. V gave up 10 bases and J gave up 4 bases; unmatched junction bases: 5. CDR3 length: 12 residues. Per the germline V gene, CDR1 is MRHNA and CDR2 is SNTAGT. DNA for the CDR3: TGTGCCATCAAAGCGGGAGCAGAGACCCAGTACTTC. Encoded protein: CAIKAGAETQYF.

This clone was seen only a few times. The genes are TRBV11-2 and TRBJ2-1, with 9 nucleotides matching TRBD2. The V gene end was trimmed by 1 base and the J gene end by 4 bases; junction bases not matched to a gene: 5. This CDR3 is built from 16 residues. Germline V gene data show CDR1 as SGHAT and CDR2 as FQNNGV. CDR3 nucleotide sequence: TGTGCCAGCAGCTTAGTGGGGACTAGCCGTTACAATGAGCAGTTCTTC. It is translated as CASSLVGTSRYNEQFF.

Only a few counts were recorded for this clone. The V and J genes are TRBV11-1 and TRBJ2-5; possible D gene TRBD2, 5 bases. Germline CDR1 is SGHAT and CDR2 is FQDESV (reference sequence). The CDR3 covers 15 residues. The ends were cut back, 3 bases at V and 7 bases at J, with 18 bases in the middle. CDR3 bases: TGTGCCAGCAGCTTCAGAGACCGGGATTTGGGGACCCAGTACTTC. Protein sequence: CASSFRDRDLGTQYF.

Only a few counts were recorded for this clone. The CDR3 nucleotides are TGTGCCAGCAGTTCTCCGGGACAGGGGCACCATCAGCCCCAGCATTTT. Translated: CASSSPGQGHHQPQHF. This chain joins TRBV28 and TRBJ1-5, with 10 bases that match TRBD1. The CDR3 contains 16 residues. The germline V gene encodes CDR1 MDHEN and CDR2 SYDVKM. With 4 bases clipped from V and 5 bases from J, the junction kept 8 bases outside the gene matches.

This clone has only a few counts. The chain combines TRBV7-9 with TRBJ1-3; D perhaps matches TRBD1 (6 bases). Trimming removed 5 bases at V and 2 bases at J, with 10 bases between. CDR3 size: 14 residues. Germline assignment: CDR1 SEHNR and CDR2 FQNEAQ (reference sequence). CDR3 sequence (DNA): TGTGCCAGCAGCCCCTCAGGGGCTGGAAACACCATATATTTT. Protein sequence: CASSPSGAGNTIYF.

The sample holds a few counts of this clone. The rearrangement joins TRBV7-2 to TRBJ2-7; either TRBD1 or TRBD2 may fit D (5 bases each). Germline loops: CDR1 SGHTA, CDR2 FQGNSA. There are 16 residues in the CDR3. Trimming took 4 bases from V and 2 from J, leaving 18 bases between them. CDR3 in DNA: TGTGCCAGCAGCTATCAGAGTTCTGGGACGCCCTACGAGCAGTACTTC. Translation: CASSYQSSGTPYEQYF.

This chain uses TRBV5-1 with TRBJ2-1; 12 bases are a match to TRBD2. V gave up 0 bases and J gave up 10 bases; unmatched junction bases: 2. This CDR3 has 14 residues. Germline assignment: CDR1 SGHRS and CDR2 YFSETQ. CDR3 nucleotide sequence: TGCGCCAGCAGCTTGGGACTAGCGGGAGTGGAGCAGTTCTTC. It encodes CASSLGLAGVEQFF.

This clone has only a few counts. The V call is TRBV6-1, the J call TRBJ2-2; no definite D call. Trimming shortened V by 7 bases and J by 4 bases, and 10 bases separated the two germline ends. The CDR3 length is 13 residues. Germline V gene lookup returns CDR1 MNHNS and CDR2 SASEGT. DNA for the CDR3: TGTGCCAGCACCATAGAAGTCACCGGGGAGCTGTTTTTT. Translation gives CASTIEVTGELFF.

V and J are TRBV10-3 and TRBJ2-1; the match to TRBD2 covers 8 bases. Germline CDR1 is ENHRY and CDR2 is SYGVKD. The CDR3 extends over 15 amino acids. V shed 8 bases, J shed 2 bases, and the junction held 8 bases outside the gene matches. The CDR3 spells CAIRLGGRPYNEQFF. The CDR3 DNA reads as TGTGCCATCCGCCTGGGCGGGAGGCCCTACAATGAGCAGTTCTTC.

This clone was counted ten times or more. Other DNA sequences from this sample encode an identical CDR3 as well. Written as DNA, the CDR3 is TGTGCCAGCAGCTTGAGCAATGAGCAGTTCTTC. It codes for CASSLSNEQFF. The chain uses TRBV5-6 and TRBJ2-1; D is unclear. The CDR3 length is 11 residues. V lost 1 base and J lost 6, with 2 bases in between. CDR1 and CDR2 (germline): SGHDT, YYEEEE.

This clone has more than one count but fewer than ten. At one boundary the junction diverges from the germline segment, which might be a read error. This rearrangement joins TRBV7-2 to TRBJ2-7; 8 positions agree with TRBD2. This CDR3 region has 13 residues. Germline-derived CDR1 and CDR2 are SGHTA and FQGNSA. The CDR3 loop is CASSLGGWTSQDF. The CDR3 DNA reads TGTGCCAGCAGCTTAGGGGGATGGACTAGCCAGGACTTC.

Only a few counts were recorded for this clone. The chain employs TRBV13 and TRBJ2-1; D is uncertain. V lost 4 bases to trimming and J lost 0 bases, with 13 bases between them. The CDR3 runs 16 residues. Germline V gives CDR1 PRHDT, CDR2 FYEKMQ (reference sequence). The CDR3 is CASSSPRSFSYNEQFF. The CDR3 DNA follows: TGTGCCAGCAGCTCGCCCCGGTCCTTCTCCTACAATGAGCAGTTCTTC.